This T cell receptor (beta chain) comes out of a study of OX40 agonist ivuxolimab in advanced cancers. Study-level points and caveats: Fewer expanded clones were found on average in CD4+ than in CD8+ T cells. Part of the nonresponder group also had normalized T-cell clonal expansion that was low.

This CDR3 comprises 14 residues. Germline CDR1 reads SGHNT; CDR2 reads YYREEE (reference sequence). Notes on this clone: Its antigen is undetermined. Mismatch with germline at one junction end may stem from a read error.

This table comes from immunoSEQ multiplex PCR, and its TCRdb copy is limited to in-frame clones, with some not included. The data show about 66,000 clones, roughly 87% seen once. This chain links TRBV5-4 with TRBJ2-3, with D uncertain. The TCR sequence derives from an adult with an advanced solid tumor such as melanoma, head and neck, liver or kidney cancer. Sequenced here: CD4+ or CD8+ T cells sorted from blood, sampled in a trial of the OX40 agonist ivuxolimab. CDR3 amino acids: CASSSPGHTYTQYF. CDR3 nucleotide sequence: TGTGCCAGCAGCTCTCCGGGCCACACATATACGCAGTATTTT. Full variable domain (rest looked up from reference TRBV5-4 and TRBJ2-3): ETGVTQSPTHLIKTRGQQVTLRCSSQSGHNTVSWYQQALGQGPQFIFQYYREEENGRGNFPPRFSGLQFPNYSSELNVNALELDDSALYLCASSSPGHTYTQYFGPGTRLTVL.